Listed below are T cell receptor beta chains from one sample, sequenced in a study of cytomegalovirus exposure and HLA in healthy donors. Generated by immunoSEQ multiplex PCR, the TCRdb table keeps only in-frame clones and is missing some. The profile covers 120,000 or so clones, with 80% appearing a single time and 0.95% to 1.5% taken by the ten largest. Sequencing was done on a sample of PBMCs. Receptors originate from a female donor in good health and CMV-seronegative. CDR3s include the opening cysteine and the closing phenylalanine or tryptophan. D genes are given only for firm matches. Some rows mark clone size as missing; the rest say once, few, many or name a class of expanded clone.

TRBJ2-1 | TRBV11-2 | NA | NA | CASSFGGEYNEQFF | TGTGCCAGCAGCTTCGGGGGAGAGTACAATGAGCAGTTCTTC
TRBJ1-1 | TRBV29-1 | once | NA | CSVDKLGTEAFF | TGCAGCGTTGATAAACTAGGCACTGAAGCTTTCTTT
TRBJ2-5 | TRBV30 | NA | NA | CAWSHHYWSGEGQETQYF | TGTGCCTGGAGTCACCATTACTGGAGCGGAGAGGGCCAGGAGACCCAGTACTTC
TRBJ1-1 | TRBV30 | NA | NA | CAWSGEWKKAFF | TGTGCCTGGAGTGGGGAGTGGAAGAAAGCTTTCTTT
TRBJ2-2 | TRBV5-1 | NA | NA | CASSLSPSGELFF | TGCGCCAGCAGCTTGTCCCCGTCCGGGGAGCTGTTTTTT
TRBJ2-1 | TRBV11-3 | NA | NA | CASSPQQGFSYNEQFF | TGTGCCAGCAGCCCCCAACAGGGATTCTCCTACAATGAGCAGTTCTTC
TRBJ1-5 | TRBV2 | NA | NA | CASSVGGLKPQHF | TGTGCCAGCAGTGTCGGAGGGTTGAAGCCCCAGCATTTT
TRBJ1-6 | TRBV7-8 | NA | NA | CASSITAYNSPLHF | TGTGCCAGCAGCATAACAGCTTATAATTCACCCCTCCACTTT
TRBJ2-3 | TRBV5-1 | few | NA | CASSLATLSTDTQYF | TGCGCCAGCAGCTTAGCAACCCTTAGCACAGATACGCAGTATTTT
TRBJ1-3 | TRBV10-3 | NA | NA | CAIRDNTSGNTIYF | TGTGCCATCAGGGACAACACCTCTGGAAACACCATATATTTT
TRBJ2-3 | TRBV6-1 | NA | TRBD1 | CAADRGPDTQYF | TGTGCCGCAGACAGGGGGCCAGATACGCAGTATTTT
TRBJ2-3 | TRBV11-2 | NA | TRBD2 | CASSLGGGPADTQYF | TGTGCCAGCAGCTTAGGCGGGGGGCCGGCAGATACGCAGTATTTT
TRBJ1-1 | TRBV23-1 | NA | NA | CASSQSKTMNTEAFF | TGCGCCAGCAGTCAATCAAAAACAATGAACACTGAAGCTTTCTTT
TRBJ2-2 | TRBV2 | NA | NA | CASLQELYTGELFF | TGTGCCAGTTTACAGGAGCTCTACACCGGGGAGCTGTTTTTT
TRBJ2-3 | TRBV7-6 | NA | NA | CASSLKRADTQYF | TGTGCCAGCAGCTTAAAGAGGGCAGATACGCAGTATTTT
TRBJ1-5 | TRBV6-1 | NA | NA | CASREAFYVRENQPQHF | TGTGCCAGCAGAGAAGCTTTTTATGTGCGGGAAAATCAGCCCCAGCATTTT
TRBJ1-1 | TRBV7-9 | NA | TRBD1 | CSSSLVRGQGNTEAFF | TGTTCCAGCAGCTTAGTAAGGGGGCAGGGGAACACTGAAGCTTTCTTT
TRBJ1-6 | TRBV19 | once | NA | CASSRLENSPLHF | TGTGCCAGTAGTAGGTTGGAGAATTCACCCCTCCACTTT
TRBJ2-1 | TRBV19 | NA | TRBD2 | CASNKGGLGNEQFF | TGTGCCAGTAATAAAGGGGGACTAGGCAATGAGCAGTTCTTC
TRBJ1-1 | TRBV4-1 | NA | NA | CASSQGTGIEAFF | TGCGCCAGCAGCCAAGGAACGGGGATTGAAGCTTTCTTT
TRBJ1-5 | TRBV6-1 | NA | TRBD1 | CASSQRQGVMQPQHF | TGTGCCAGCAGCCAGAGACAGGGGGTTATGCAGCCCCAGCATTTT
TRBJ2-5 | TRBV7-9 | once | TRBD2 | CASSLERTSGPGDQYF | TGTGCCAGCAGCTTGGAAAGGACTAGCGGGCCCGGGGACCAGTACTTC
TRBJ2-3 | TRBV5-6 | NA | NA | CASSLEQLTDTQYF | TGTGCCAGCAGCTTGGAACAGCTGACAGATACGCAGTATTTT
TRBJ2-3 | TRBV11-2 | NA | TRBD2 | CASSSETLAAQSTDTQYF | TGTGCCAGCAGCTCTGAAACTCTAGCGGCGCAAAGCACAGATACGCAGTATTTT
TRBJ2-5 | TRBV7-7 | NA | TRBD1 | CASRSGTGSETQYF | TGTGCCAGCAGATCTGGGACAGGGTCAGAGACCCAGTACTTC
TRBJ2-3 | TRBV5-1 | NA | NA | CASSLSFAGETDTQYF | TGCGCCAGCAGCTTGTCCTTTGCCGGGGAGACAGATACGCAGTATTTT
TRBJ1-2 | TRBV4-1 | NA | NA | CASSQDSGGQGGYGYTF | TGCGCCAGCAGCCAAGATAGCGGGGGCCAAGGAGGTTATGGCTACACCTTC
TRBJ2-7 | TRBV20-1 | NA | NA | CSVGTAYEQYF | TGCAGTGTAGGGACTGCCTACGAGCAGTACTTC
TRBJ2-3 | TRBV5-3 | once | TRBD1 | CARSARDRVGDTQYF | TGTGCCAGAAGCGCGCGAGACAGGGTGGGAGATACGCAGTATTTT
TRBJ1-3 | TRBV27 | NA | TRBD1 | CASSFRQGSGNTIYF | TGTGCCAGCAGTTTTCGACAGGGCTCTGGAAACACCATATATTTT
TRBJ1-3 | TRBV19 | few | NA | CASSGAETGNTIYF | TGTGCCAGTAGTGGGGCAGAAACTGGAAACACCATATATTTT
TRBJ2-1 | TRBV25-1 | few | NA | CASSELGTGAYNEQFF | TGTGCCAGCAGTGAATTGGGGACGGGGGCCTACAATGAGCAGTTCTTC
TRBJ1-1 | TRBV7-9 | few | NA | CASSLRANTEAFF | TGTGCCAGCAGCTTGCGAGCGAACACTGAAGCTTTCTTT
TRBJ2-1 | TRBV11-2 | NA | NA | CASSLPPIPSSYNEQFF | TGTGCCAGCAGCCTCCCTCCAATCCCGAGCTCCTACAATGAGCAGTTCTTC
TRBJ1-2 | TRBV6-5 | NA | NA | CASSYGLGPNYGYTF | TGTGCCAGCAGTTACGGGCTGGGTCCAAACTATGGCTACACCTTC
TRBJ2-7 | TRBV7-8 | NA | TRBD1 | CASSKDRAVSYEQYF | TGTGCCAGCAGCAAGGACAGGGCGGTATCCTACGAGCAGTACTTC
TRBJ2-6 | TRBV30 | NA | TRBD2 | CAWSKTSGGDGANVLTF | TGTGCCTGGAGTAAGACTAGCGGGGGGGACGGGGCCAACGTCCTGACTTTC
TRBJ1-4 | TRBV30 | NA | TRBD1 | CASAGTALNGKLFF | TGTGCCTCGGCCGGGACAGCGTTGAACGGAAAACTGTTTTTT
TRBJ1-1 | TRBV10-3 | NA | NA | CASAGPGTEAFF | TGTGCCTCTGCCGGTCCGGGTACTGAAGCTTTCTTT
TRBJ1-5 | TRBV28 | NA | TRBD1 | CASSSSGTGSRNQPQHF | TGTGCCAGCAGTTCATCCGGGACAGGGTCGCGCAATCAGCCCCAGCATTTT
TRBJ2-3 | TRBV28 | NA | TRBD2 | CASSLRGLAGPPDTQYF | TGTGCCAGCAGTTTAAGAGGACTAGCAGGCCCCCCAGATACGCAGTATTTT
TRBJ2-1 | TRBV7-9 | NA | TRBD2 | CASTLAGGSSYNEQFF | TGTGCCAGCACCCTAGCGGGAGGGTCCTCCTACAATGAGCAGTTCTTC
TRBJ2-5 | TRBV7-7 | NA | NA | CASSLRGEETQYF | TGTGCTAGCAGCCTCAGAGGAGAAGAGACCCAGTACTTC
TRBJ2-3 | TRBV7-9 | once | NA | CASSFGQGVNTQYF | TGTGCCAGCAGCTTTGGGCAGGGCGTCAATACGCAGTATTTT
TRBJ1-4 | TRBV30 | NA | NA | CAWHRTPNEKLFF | TGTGCCTGGCACAGGACCCCCAATGAAAAACTGTTTTTT
TRBJ2-2 | TRBV9 | NA | TRBD2 | CASSWAGANTGELFF | TGTGCCAGCAGCTGGGCGGGGGCGAACACCGGGGAGCTGTTTTTT
TRBJ1-1 | TRBV11-2 | NA | NA | CASSLDLGAGMKAFF | TGTGCCAGCAGCTTAGATCTGGGTGCAGGGATGAAAGCTTTCTTT
TRBJ1-1 | TRBV4-1 | NA | NA | CASSPDPMGPAEAFF | TGCGCCAGCAGCCCCGACCCAATGGGGCCGGCTGAAGCTTTCTTT
TRBJ2-7 | TRBV5-1 | once | TRBD2 | CASSLGASGYYEQYF | TGCGCCAGCAGCTTGGGGGCTAGCGGGTACTACGAGCAGTACTTC
TRBJ1-6 | TRBV7-8 | NA | TRBD1 | CASSRSGQTTYSPLHF | TGTGCCAGCAGCAGATCGGGACAGACTACTTATTCACCCCTCCACTTT
TRBJ1-3 | TRBV9 | few | NA | CASSVGANTGNTIYF | TGTGCCAGCAGCGTAGGGGCCAACACTGGAAACACCATATATTTT
TRBJ2-7 | TRBV28 | once | TRBD1 | CASSPSTGGLSYEQYF | TGTGCCAGCAGCCCATCCACAGGGGGCCTCTCCTACGAGCAGTACTTC
TRBJ2-3 | TRBV28 | few | NA | CASSQSGSTDTQYF | TGTGCCAGCAGTCAGAGCGGGTCCACAGATACGCAGTATTTT
TRBJ2-2 | TRBV10-1 | NA | NA | CASSVSGKNTGELFF | TGCGCCAGCAGTGTCTCGGGGAAAAACACCGGGGAGCTGTTTTTT
TRBJ2-3 | TRBV5-5 | few | TRBD2 | CASRPPGLAGTDTQYF | TGTGCCAGCAGACCTCCGGGACTAGCGGGCACAGATACGCAGTATTTT
TRBJ2-7 | TRBV5-4 | NA | TRBD1 | CASSTDRVAPSEQYF | TGTGCCAGCAGCACAGACAGGGTAGCCCCATCCGAGCAGTACTTC
TRBJ2-1 | TRBV5-6 | NA | TRBD2 | CASSHGLAGGSYNEQFF | TGTGCCAGCAGTCACGGACTAGCGGGAGGATCCTACAATGAGCAGTTCTTC
TRBJ2-2 | TRBV7-3 | NA | TRBD2 | CASSISGTYTGELFF | TGTGCCAGCAGCATCAGCGGGACGTACACCGGGGAGCTGTTTTTT
TRBJ1-1 | TRBV9 | NA | TRBD1 | CASTRSKGAGAEAFF | TGTGCCAGCACCCGTAGTAAGGGGGCGGGCGCTGAAGCTTTCTTT